The text below deals with one T cell receptor beta chain. Use of 60 Vbeta and 13 Jbeta primers characterized the PCR. Using immunoSEQ multiplex PCR, the repertoire was profiled, and TCRdb retains in-frame clones only, with some absent. The sample lists around 160,000 clones, over 75% occurring once. These data are taken from a study of cytomegalovirus exposure and HLA in healthy donors. The CDR3 loop spans 12 amino acids. Germline CDR1 and CDR2: SGHDT and YYEEEE. V was pared by 5 bases and J by 7 bases, with 9 bases between. J is TRBJ2-2 and V is TRBV5-6; D not resolved. The source is a man in his late teens or twenties in good health and CMV-seropositive. The sample comprised PBMCs. CDR3 loop: CASRIASGELFF. The CDR3 bases are TGTGCCAGCAGGATTGCGAGCGGGGAGCTGTTTTTT.